Below, 29 T cell receptor beta chains from the same sample are listed, as sequenced in a study of blood T cell repertoires in COVID-19. Method: immunoSEQ multiplex PCR; TCRdb's copy keeps in-frame clones and lacks some. This table has approximately 400,000 clones, around 88% appearing once. Material for sequencing was peripheral blood. The source is a woman aged 50 to 65 with COVID-19, enrolled during active disease.

The gene calls are TRBV11-2 and TRBJ2-1; TRBD2 is a possible D gene (5 bases). The V and J ends lost 5 bases and 10 bases respectively, with 21 bases between them. The CDR3 runs 15 residues. Germline loops: CDR1 SGHAT, CDR2 FQNNGV. As DNA, the CDR3 is TGTGCCAGCAGCCATCCAACCGGGCCTTGGGAGGAGCAGTTCTTC. Translation gives CASSHPTGPWEEQFF.

The chain links TRBV6-4 to TRBJ1-1, with D hard to call. CDR3 length: 13 amino acids. Looked up from germline, CDR1 is MRHNA and CDR2 is SNTAGT. Trimming stripped 2 bases from V and 0 bases from J, with 4 bases between. The CDR3 DNA follows: TGTGCCAGCAGTGACAGCTTGAACACTGAAGCTTTCTTT. This codes for CASSDSLNTEAFF.

The rearrangement joins TRBV7-9 to TRBJ1-4; 9 bases agree with TRBD1. V was clipped by 5 bases and J by 7 bases; unmatched bases: 5. The germline V gene encodes CDR1 SEHNR and CDR2 FQNEAQ (reference sequence). The CDR3 is made up of 14 amino acids. DNA of the CDR3: TGTGCCAGCAGCGACGGACAGGGGAGTGAAAAACTGTTTTTT. Protein product: CASSDGQGSEKLFF.

This clone was picked up a small number of times. The rearrangement uses TRBV5-6 and TRBJ2-5; D gene unclear. This CDR3 contains 13 residues. Trimming took off 1 base at V and 5 bases at J, with 9 bases between the two ends. Germline lookup yields CDR1 SGHDT and CDR2 YYEEEE. CDR3 region: CASSLTISETQYF. For the CDR3, the DNA is TGTGCCAGCAGCTTGACTATTTCGGAGACCCAGTACTTC. The variable domain in full, completed from reference TRBV5-6 and TRBJ2-5, reads DAGVTQSPTHLIKTRGQQVTLRCSPKSGHDTVSWYQQALGQGPQFIFQYYEEEERQRGNFPDRFSGHQFPNYSSELNVNALLLGDSALYLCASSLTISETQYFGPGTRLLVL.

This clone was observed a handful of times. V and J are TRBV30 and TRBJ2-3; maybe TRBD1 (6 bases). The CDR3 sequence is 14 residues long. The germline V and J ends were trimmed by 4 bases and 2 bases, with 13 bases remaining between them. Looked up from germline, CDR1 is GTSNPN and CDR2 is SVGIG (reference sequence). The DNA for the CDR3 is TGTGCCTGGAATATTAACAGGGACACAGATACGCAGTATTTT. It translates to CAWNINRDTDTQYF. Variable domain in full (rest from reference TRBV30 and TRBJ2-3): SQTIHQWPATLVQPVGSPLSLECTVEGTSNPNLYWYRQAAGRGLQLLFYSVGIGQISSEVPQNLSASRPQDRQFILSSKKLLLSDSGFYLCAWNINRDTDTQYFGPGTRLTVL.

The chain has TRBV6-5 and TRBJ2-1; TRBD2 aligns across 11 bases. The trim removed 7 bases at V and 9 bases at J, leaving 11 bases unmatched. The CDR3 is 15 residues long. Germline CDR1 and CDR2: MNHEY and SVGAGI. CDR3 sequence reads: CASTRTSGYLSEQFF. The DNA for the CDR3 is TGTGCCAGCACCCGGACTAGCGGGTACCTCAGTGAGCAGTTCTTC.

This clone showed up just once. Other DNA sequences in this sample translate to the same CDR3. DNA for the CDR3: TGTGCCAGCAGTCTAGGACAGACCTATGGCTACACCTTC. Translated, it gives CASSLGQTYGYTF. This chain uses TRBV28 with TRBJ1-2; D is perhaps TRBD1 (6 bases). The germline V gene encodes CDR1 MDHEN and CDR2 SYDVKM. This CDR3 is 13 amino acids long. V was clipped by 5 bases and J by 4 bases, with 11 bases between them.

The chain carries TRBV4-2 and TRBJ2-3, with TRBD1 identical over 8 bases. This CDR3 spans 16 amino acids. Trimming cost V 1 base and J 3 bases; bases outside gene matches: 6. CDR1 LGHNA and CDR2 YNFKEQ come from the germline V gene. The CDR3 sequence is CASSQGFRGPTDTQYF. CDR3 DNA: TGTGCCAGCAGCCAAGGGTTCAGGGGGCCGACAGATACGCAGTATTTT.

The chain combines TRBV14 with TRBJ2-3; D gene ambiguous. Trimming removed 0 bases from V and 0 bases from J, with 13 bases in between. Per the germline V gene, CDR1 is SGHDN and CDR2 is FVKESK. CDR3 length equals 17 residues. In DNA, the CDR3 is TGTGCCAGCAGCCAAGATCTAGGCTACCCAAGCACAGATACGCAGTATTTT. Translating gives CASSQDLGYPSTDTQYF.

V usage is TRBV29-1 and J usage is TRBJ2-2; 8 nucleotides agree with TRBD2. From germline, CDR1 is SQVTM and CDR2 ANQGSEA. The CDR3 contains 14 residues. Losses at the gene ends were 7 bases for V and 5 bases for J; bases not matched to a gene: 9. The chain's CDR3 is CSAGAGGGTGELFF. As DNA, the CDR3 is TGCAGCGCCGGAGCCGGGGGGGGAACCGGGGAGCTGTTTTTT.

V and J are TRBV6-6 and TRBJ2-5; D ambiguous. Germline CDR1 reads MNHNY; CDR2 reads SVGAGI (reference sequence). The CDR3 consists of 18 residues. V was cut by 5 bases and J by 0 bases, with 22 bases left in between. The CDR3 spells CASSPPPVGTVYQETQYF. The CDR3 DNA reads as TGTGCCAGCAGTCCGCCACCGGTGGGTACAGTCTACCAAGAGACCCAGTACTTC.

The V and J genes are TRBV18 and TRBJ2-2; D call uncertain. The CDR3 consists of 16 residues. V lost 3 bases and J 4 bases, leaving 15 bases between the germline ends. The germline gives CDR1 KGHSH, CDR2 LQKENI. CDR3 sequence (DNA): TGTGCCAGCTCACCCCGGTCGAATCCCACCACCGGGGAGCTGTTTTTT. Its protein is CASSPRSNPTTGELFF.

The chain couples TRBV20-1 to TRBJ2-3; D might be TRBD1 (5 bases). The ends were cut back, 3 bases at V and 7 bases at J, with 17 bases in the middle. CDR1 and CDR2 (germline): DFQATT, SNEGSKA (reference sequence). The CDR3 runs to 14 residues. The CDR3 spells CSASTPQGTNTQYF. CDR3 coding DNA: TGCAGTGCTAGTACTCCCCAGGGAACGAATACGCAGTATTTT.

The chain uses TRBV18 and TRBJ2-6; perhaps TRBD1 as D (6 bases). Germline lookup yields CDR1 KGHSH and CDR2 LQKENI. Trimming removed 4 bases at V and 2 bases at J, with 9 bases between. The CDR3 length is 15 residues. Here the CDR3 reads CASSLGQTGANVLTF. The DNA for the CDR3 is TGTGCCAGCTCACTAGGACAGACTGGGGCCAACGTCCTGACTTTC.

The chain combines TRBV7-9 with TRBJ2-7; 9 bases match TRBD1. Germline V lookup: CDR1 SEHNR, CDR2 FQNEAQ (reference sequence). V was pared by 5 bases and J by 7 bases, with 6 bases of the junction left unmatched. The CDR3 extends over 13 amino acids. The CDR3 DNA sequence: TGTGCCAGCAGCCCGGGACAGGGTAGGGAGCAGTACTTC. The encoded protein is CASSPGQGREQYF.

This sequence joins TRBV12-3 or TRBV12-4 and TRBJ2-5; a possible D gene is TRBD1 (6 bases). Trimming took 6 bases from V and 1 from J, leaving 9 bases between them. The CDR3 loop spans 13 amino acids. CDR3 DNA: TGTGCCAGCAGGGGGGACACCCAAGAGACCCAGTACTTC. Its translation: CASRGDTQETQYF.

The rearrangement joins TRBV5-5 to TRBJ1-6, with D perhaps matching TRBD1 (6 bases). Germline-derived CDR1 and CDR2 are SGHKS and YYEKEE (reference sequence). The V end lost 1 base, the J end lost 2 bases, and 10 bases lay between the germline ends. This CDR3 has 16 residues. CDR3 residues: CASSLTGSTYNSPLHF. The DNA for the CDR3 is TGTGCCAGCAGCTTGACAGGGAGCACCTATAATTCACCCCTCCACTTT. The whole variable domain, remainder taken from reference TRBV5-5 and TRBJ1-6, is DAGVTQSPTHLIKTRGQQVTLRCSPISGHKSVSWYQQVLGQGPQFIFQYYEKEERGRGNFPDRFSARQFPNYSSELNVNALLLGDSALYLCASSLTGSTYNSPLHFGNGTRLTVT.

This sequence joins TRBV28 and TRBJ1-2; TRBD1 aligns across 11 bases. Germline CDR1 is MDHEN and CDR2 is SYDVKM. Germline trimming cut 6 bases from V and 3 bases from J; bases unmatched to any gene: 9. The CDR3 runs to 16 residues. CDR3 residues: CASSPPPGQGDYGYTF. CDR3 nucleotide sequence: TGTGCCAGCAGCCCTCCTCCGGGACAGGGGGACTATGGCTACACCTTC.

The chain uses TRBV30 and TRBJ1-2; TRBD1 aligns across 7 bases. The CDR3 loop spans 17 amino acids. With 4 bases clipped from V and 1 base from J, the junction kept 15 bases outside the gene matches. The germline CDR1 and CDR2 sequences are GTSNPN and SVGIG (reference sequence). The CDR3 DNA sequence: TGTGCCTGGACCCTAGCCCTCCGACAGGGACTTAACTATGGCTACACCTTC. Translation gives CAWTLALRQGLNYGYTF.

The chain recombines TRBV6-1 with TRBJ2-7; the D gene is possibly TRBD2 (5 bases). The CDR3 loop spans 14 amino acids. Germline V gives CDR1 MNHNS, CDR2 SASEGT. V was shortened by 3 bases and J by 3 bases, with 12 bases between the two germline ends. In nucleotides, the CDR3 is TGTGCCAGCAGTGATCCGGGGTCGTTCTACGAGCAGTACTTC. It is translated as CASSDPGSFYEQYF.

V and J are TRBV12-3 or TRBV12-4 and TRBJ2-7; 7 bases line up with TRBD2. J was trimmed by 2 bases and V by 5 bases; bases with no gene match: 3. This CDR3 has 13 amino acids. The CDR3 DNA reads TGTGCCAGCAGTCCAGCGGGGACCTACGAGCAGTACTTC. Residues: CASSPAGTYEQYF.

V and J are TRBV11-2 and TRBJ2-7; D remains unclear. Trimming took off 1 base at V and 0 bases at J, with 16 bases between the two ends. Germline loops: CDR1 SGHAT, CDR2 FQNNGV. The length of the CDR3 is 17 residues. The CDR3: CASSLVASRPFSYEQYF. The CDR3 coding sequence is TGTGCCAGCAGCTTAGTCGCTTCCAGGCCTTTCTCCTACGAGCAGTACTTC.

The chain combines TRBV11-2 with TRBJ1-1; D is unresolved. The V end lost 3 bases, the J end lost 11 bases, and 13 bases lay between the germline ends. The CDR3 has 12 amino acids. Germline CDR1 is SGHAT and CDR2 is FQNNGV. CDR3 bases: TGTGCCAGCAGCTTTATGGCGGGTGAGGCTTTCTTT. Protein product: CASSFMAGEAFF.

The chain has TRBV6-2 or TRBV6-3 and TRBJ1-5; 7 nucleotides agree with TRBD1. CDR1 is MNHEY, CDR2 SVGEGT, per germline. The CDR3 is 17 residues long. After removal of 6 bases from V and 6 bases from J, the junction contained 17 bases not matched to a gene. The CDR3 sequence: CASSPSRGSFLSQPQHF. The CDR3 region has the DNA TGTGCCAGCAGCCCTTCCAGGGGGAGTTTCCTCAGTCAGCCCCAGCATTTT.

The V gene is TRBV23-1, the J gene TRBJ1-1; tentative D call: TRBD1 (6 bases). TRBV23-1 is an ORF for which the function is uncertain. V lost 4 bases, J lost 3 bases, and 36 bases lay in between. The CDR3 extends over 22 amino acids. The CDR3 spells CASSPQGKGDERPQDGYTEAFF. CDR3 nucleotides: TGCGCCAGCAGTCCCCAGGGAAAGGGGGACGAGAGACCCCAGGACGGGTACACTGAAGCTTTCTTT.

This chain joins TRBV9 and TRBJ2-3, with D possibly matching TRBD2 (6 bases). Germline V CDR1 and CDR2: SGDLS, YYNGEE. CDR3 length equals 14 residues. Trimming took off 3 bases at V and 7 bases at J, with 15 bases between the two ends. The CDR3 DNA reads TGTGCCAGCAGCGGTGGGACTGCTGGGCATACGCAGTATTTT. Protein: CASSGGTAGHTQYF.

The rearrangement uses TRBV2 and TRBJ2-1; 8 bases line up with TRBD1. With 7 bases clipped from V and 8 bases from J, the junction kept 10 bases outside the gene matches. Germline CDR1 and CDR2: SNHLY and FYNNEI. CDR3 size: 14 residues. Written as DNA, the CDR3 is TGTGCCAGCACCGCCTTCGACAGGGGCGATGAGCAGTTCTTC. Translating gives CASTAFDRGDEQFF.

V usage is TRBV9 and J usage is TRBJ1-3, with D possibly matching TRBD1 (5 bases). This CDR3 has 16 residues. Trimming took off 4 bases at V and 0 bases at J, with 14 bases between the two ends. Germline V lookup: CDR1 SGDLS, CDR2 YYNGEE. The CDR3 sequence is CASSQNRGGSGNTIYF. The CDR3 nucleotides read TGTGCCAGCAGCCAAAACCGGGGGGGCTCTGGAAACACCATATATTTT.

The chain recombines TRBV5-4 with TRBJ1-4; TRBD1 matches 12 bases. The CDR3 sequence is 16 residues long. After removal of 3 bases from V and 8 bases from J, the junction contained 8 bases not matched to a gene. Germline values: CDR1 SGHNT, CDR2 YYREEE (reference sequence). As DNA, the CDR3 is TGTGCCAGCAGCTCAAAACCCGGGACAGGGGGCGAAAAACTGTTTTTT. Residues: CASSSKPGTGGEKLFF. The whole variable domain, remainder taken from reference TRBV5-4 and TRBJ1-4, is ETGVTQSPTHLIKTRGQQVTLRCSSQSGHNTVSWYQQALGQGPQFIFQYYREEENGRGNFPPRFSGLQFPNYSSELNVNALELDDSALYLCASSSKPGTGGEKLFFGSGTQLSVL.